This TCR beta chain was documented in a study of blood T cell repertoires in COVID-19. Study details: The origin of the acute and convalescent COVID-19 samples was the United States, Italy and Spain. T cells, B-cell-depleted T cells, or PBMCs supplied cDNA or gDNA.

Authors' methods: Reference gene primer amplification gave nucleated cell count estimates. The table came from immunoSEQ multiplex PCR; TCRdb's copy has only in-frame clones and leaves some out. V, J and clone size are those of that table, while D and trimming were read from the DNA. Of just over 650,000 clones in the sample, just under 90% are singletons; the top ten hold under 0.3%. CDR1 is SGHTA, CDR2 FQGNSA, per germline. This CDR3 is 13 amino acids long. V shed 1 base and J shed 3 bases, with 4 bases lying between them. The chain joins TRBV7-2 to TRBJ1-5; D gene ambiguous. The sequenced sample was peripheral blood. The source is a woman under 30 with acute or convalescent COVID-19. CDR3 DNA: TGTGCCAGCAGCTTAGTGGCCAATCAGCCCCAGCATTTT. Encoded protein: CASSLVANQPQHF.